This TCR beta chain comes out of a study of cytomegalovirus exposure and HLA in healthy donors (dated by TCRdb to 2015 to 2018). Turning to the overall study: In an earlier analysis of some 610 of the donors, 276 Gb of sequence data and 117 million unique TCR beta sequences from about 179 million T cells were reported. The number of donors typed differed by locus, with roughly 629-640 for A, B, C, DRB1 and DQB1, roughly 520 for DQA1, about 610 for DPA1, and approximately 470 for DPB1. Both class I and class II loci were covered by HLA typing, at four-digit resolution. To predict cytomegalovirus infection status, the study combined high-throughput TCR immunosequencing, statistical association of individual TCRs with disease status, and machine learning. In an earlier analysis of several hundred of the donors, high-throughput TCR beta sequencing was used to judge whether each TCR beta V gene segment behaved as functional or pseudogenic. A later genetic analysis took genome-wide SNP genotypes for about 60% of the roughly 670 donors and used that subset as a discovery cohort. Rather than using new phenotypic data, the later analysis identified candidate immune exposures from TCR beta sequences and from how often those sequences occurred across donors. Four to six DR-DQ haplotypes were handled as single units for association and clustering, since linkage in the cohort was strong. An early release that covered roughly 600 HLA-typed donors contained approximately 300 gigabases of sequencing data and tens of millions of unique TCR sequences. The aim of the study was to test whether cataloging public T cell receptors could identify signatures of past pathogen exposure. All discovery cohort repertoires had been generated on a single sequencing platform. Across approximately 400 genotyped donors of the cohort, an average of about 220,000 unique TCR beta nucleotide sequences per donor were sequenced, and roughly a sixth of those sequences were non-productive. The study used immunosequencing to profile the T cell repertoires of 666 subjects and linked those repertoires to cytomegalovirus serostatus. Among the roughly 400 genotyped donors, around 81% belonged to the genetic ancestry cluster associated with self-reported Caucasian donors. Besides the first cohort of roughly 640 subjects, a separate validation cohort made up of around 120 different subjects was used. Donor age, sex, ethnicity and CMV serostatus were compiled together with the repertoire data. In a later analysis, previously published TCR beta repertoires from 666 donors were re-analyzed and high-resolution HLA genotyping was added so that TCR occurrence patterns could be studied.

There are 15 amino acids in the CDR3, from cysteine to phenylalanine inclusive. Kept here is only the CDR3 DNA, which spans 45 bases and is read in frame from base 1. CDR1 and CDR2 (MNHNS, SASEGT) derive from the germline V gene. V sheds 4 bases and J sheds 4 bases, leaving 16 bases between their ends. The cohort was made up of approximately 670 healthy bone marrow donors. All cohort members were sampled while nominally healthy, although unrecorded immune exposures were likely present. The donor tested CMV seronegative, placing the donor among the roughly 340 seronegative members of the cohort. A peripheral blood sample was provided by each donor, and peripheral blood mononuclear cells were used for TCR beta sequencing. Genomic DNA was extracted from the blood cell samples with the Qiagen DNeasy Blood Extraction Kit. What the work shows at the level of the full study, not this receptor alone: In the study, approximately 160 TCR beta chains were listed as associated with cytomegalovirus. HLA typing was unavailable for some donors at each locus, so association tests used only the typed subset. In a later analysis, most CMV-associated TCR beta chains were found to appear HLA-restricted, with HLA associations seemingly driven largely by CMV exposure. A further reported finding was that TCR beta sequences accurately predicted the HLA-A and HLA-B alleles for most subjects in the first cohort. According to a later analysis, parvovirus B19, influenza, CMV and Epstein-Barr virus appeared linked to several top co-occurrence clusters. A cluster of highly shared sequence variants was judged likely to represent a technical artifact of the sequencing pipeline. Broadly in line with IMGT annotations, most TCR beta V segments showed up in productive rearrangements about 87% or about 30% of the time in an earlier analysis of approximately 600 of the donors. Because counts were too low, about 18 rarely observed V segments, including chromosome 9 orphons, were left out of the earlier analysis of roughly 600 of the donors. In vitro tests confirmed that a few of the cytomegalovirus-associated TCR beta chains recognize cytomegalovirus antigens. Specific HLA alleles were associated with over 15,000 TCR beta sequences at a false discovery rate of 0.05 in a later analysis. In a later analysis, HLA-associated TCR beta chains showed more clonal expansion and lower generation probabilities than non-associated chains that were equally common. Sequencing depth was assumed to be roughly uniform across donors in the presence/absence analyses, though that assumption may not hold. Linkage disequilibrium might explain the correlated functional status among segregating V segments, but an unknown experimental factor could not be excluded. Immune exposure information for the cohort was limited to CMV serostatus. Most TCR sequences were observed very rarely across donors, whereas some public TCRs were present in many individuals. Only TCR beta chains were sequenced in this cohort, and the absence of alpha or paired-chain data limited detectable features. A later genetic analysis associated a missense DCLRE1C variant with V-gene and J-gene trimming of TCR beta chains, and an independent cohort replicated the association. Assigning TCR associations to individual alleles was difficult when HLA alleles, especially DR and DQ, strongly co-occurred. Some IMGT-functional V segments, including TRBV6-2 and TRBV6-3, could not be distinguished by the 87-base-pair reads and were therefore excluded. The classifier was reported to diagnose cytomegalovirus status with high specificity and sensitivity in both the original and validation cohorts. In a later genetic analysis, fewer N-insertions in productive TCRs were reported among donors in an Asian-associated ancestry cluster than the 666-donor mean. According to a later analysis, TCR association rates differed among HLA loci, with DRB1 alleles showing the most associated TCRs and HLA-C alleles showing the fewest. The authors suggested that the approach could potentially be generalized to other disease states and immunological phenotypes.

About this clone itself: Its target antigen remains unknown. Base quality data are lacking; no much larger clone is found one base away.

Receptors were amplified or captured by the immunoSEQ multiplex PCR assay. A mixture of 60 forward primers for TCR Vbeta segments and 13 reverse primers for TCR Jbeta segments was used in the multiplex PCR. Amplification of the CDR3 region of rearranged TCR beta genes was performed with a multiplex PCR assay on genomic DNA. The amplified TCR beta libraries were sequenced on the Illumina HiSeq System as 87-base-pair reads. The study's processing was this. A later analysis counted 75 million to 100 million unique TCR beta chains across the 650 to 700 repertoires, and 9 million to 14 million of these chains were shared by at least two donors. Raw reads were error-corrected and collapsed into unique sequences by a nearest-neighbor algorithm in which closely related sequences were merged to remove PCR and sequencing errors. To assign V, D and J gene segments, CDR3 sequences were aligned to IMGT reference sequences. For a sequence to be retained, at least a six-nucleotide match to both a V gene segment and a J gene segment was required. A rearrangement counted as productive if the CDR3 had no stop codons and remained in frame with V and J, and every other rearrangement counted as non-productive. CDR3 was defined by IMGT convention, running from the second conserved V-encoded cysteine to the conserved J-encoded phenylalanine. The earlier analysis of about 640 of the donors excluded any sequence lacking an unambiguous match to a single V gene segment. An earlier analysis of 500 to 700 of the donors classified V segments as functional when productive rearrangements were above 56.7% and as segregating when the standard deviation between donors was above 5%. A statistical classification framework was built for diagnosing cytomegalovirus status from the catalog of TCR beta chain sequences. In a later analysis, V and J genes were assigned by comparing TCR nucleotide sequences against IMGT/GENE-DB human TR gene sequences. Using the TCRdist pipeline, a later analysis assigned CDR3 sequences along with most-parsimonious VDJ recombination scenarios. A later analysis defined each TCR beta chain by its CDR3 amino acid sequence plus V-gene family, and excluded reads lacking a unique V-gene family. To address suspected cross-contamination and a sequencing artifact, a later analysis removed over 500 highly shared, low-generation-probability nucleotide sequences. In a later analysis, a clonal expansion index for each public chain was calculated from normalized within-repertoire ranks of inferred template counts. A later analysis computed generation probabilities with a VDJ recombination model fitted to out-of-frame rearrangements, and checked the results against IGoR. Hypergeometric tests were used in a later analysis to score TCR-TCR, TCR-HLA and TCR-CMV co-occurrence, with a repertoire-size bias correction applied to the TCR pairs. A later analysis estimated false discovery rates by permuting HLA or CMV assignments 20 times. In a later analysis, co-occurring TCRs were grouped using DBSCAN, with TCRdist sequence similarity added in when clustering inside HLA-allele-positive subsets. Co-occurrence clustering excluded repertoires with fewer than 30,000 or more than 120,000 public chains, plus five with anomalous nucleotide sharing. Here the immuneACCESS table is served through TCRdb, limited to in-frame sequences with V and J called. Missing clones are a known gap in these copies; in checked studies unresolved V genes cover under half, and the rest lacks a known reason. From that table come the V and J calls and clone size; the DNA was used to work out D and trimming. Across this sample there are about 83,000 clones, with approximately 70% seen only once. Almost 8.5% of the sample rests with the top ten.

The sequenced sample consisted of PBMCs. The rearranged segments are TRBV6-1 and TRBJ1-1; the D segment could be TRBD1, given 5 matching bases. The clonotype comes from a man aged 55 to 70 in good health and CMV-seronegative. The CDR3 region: CASSGPRGRVTEAFF. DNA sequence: TGTGCCAGCAGTGGACCTAGGGGAAGGGTCACTGAAGCTTTCTTT.